Listed below are T cell receptor beta chains from one sample, sequenced in a study of CD8 T cells in ankylosing spondylitis. TCRdb reanalysed the 5' RACE reads using MiXCR and keeps one entry per CDR3 protein. The table includes roughly 370,000 distinct CDR3 sequences, 20% to 25% detected once. The material sequenced was blood, either unsorted or a sorted T cell fraction (not recorded which). The receptors originated from a male donor with ankylosing spondylitis. Both conserved end residues are part of each CDR3.

V: TRBV11-2
CDR3: CASSTLGTQPQHF

V: TRBV25-1
CDR3: CASSELGARVQYF

V: TRBV5-1
CDR3: CASSLDPRTGRTDTQYF

V: TRBV6-5
CDR3: CASSYSTQHTGELFF

V: TRBV3-1
CDR3: CASSQDTLSEQFF

V: TRBV5-6
CDR3: CASSFPLTDSSRDEQFF

V: TRBV5-1
CDR3: CASSLAGQGGYEQYF

V: TRBV18
CDR3: CASSPSGGWTEAFF

V: TRBV29-1
CDR3: CSVEMGARGYGYTF

V: TRBV19
CDR3: CASSIERQSYNEQFF

V: TRBV5-1
CDR3: CASSFFPGDEKLFF

V: TRBV5-1
CDR3: CASSQVAGTYEQYF

V: TRBV12-3/TRBV12-4
CDR3: CASSLDRGVYNEQFF

V: TRBV2
CDR3: CASRPHGGRLPYGYTF

V: TRBV12-3/TRBV12-4
CDR3: CASSFPPVVDTQYF

V: TRBV10-3
CDR3: CAISDRDRGPETQYF

V: TRBV18
CDR3: CASSWGQGIASNQPQHF

V: TRBV21-1
CDR3: CASSRDRGLETQYF

V: TRBV4-3
CDR3: CASSQVRGTGVLEQYF

V: TRBV29-1
CDR3: CSARTSGSGGTQYF

V: TRBV20-1
CDR3: CSATRETQYF

V: TRBV6-1
CDR3: CASNTGPSSGNTIYF

V: TRBV12-3/TRBV12-4
CDR3: CASSFGLGGNTIYF

V: TRBV24-1
CDR3: CATSDPDSNNQPQHF

V: TRBV29-1
CDR3: CSVAPRDPWEQYF

V: TRBV27
CDR3: CASSLYPLAGVEEQYF

V: TRBV20-1
CDR3: CSARDAGLAGWGETQYF

V: TRBV5-1
CDR3: CASSPIRPHGDTQYF

V: TRBV20-1
CDR3: CSARVEAWGEAFF

V: TRBV6-5
CDR3: CASSYSGLAGRGGTQYF

V: TRBV18
CDR3: CASSPGTGESEKLFF

V: TRBV5-1
CDR3: CASSLGGSLRTSGSGEQFF

V: TRBV27
CDR3: CASSFQRPLYNEQFF

V: TRBV11-3
CDR3: CASSSLLAGANEQFF

V: TRBV18
CDR3: CASSPLTSGRITYEQYF

V: TRBV29-1
CDR3: CSVEEGGQETQYF

V: TRBV14
CDR3: CASRDRGTEAFF

V: TRBV7-2
CDR3: CASTEESGRAFEQYF

V: TRBV5-1
CDR3: CASSLGVNGESPLHF

V: TRBV20-1
CDR3: CSATSGSYEQYF

V: TRBV25-1
CDR3: CASSQLGSSRYNEQFF

V: TRBV29-1
CDR3: CSGGKSGDNEQFF

V: TRBV20-1
CDR3: CRGGYMNTEAFF

V: TRBV12-3/TRBV12-4
CDR3: CASSPGTGNHEQFF

V: TRBV18
CDR3: CASSRDRVGNQPQHF

V: TRBV29-1
CDR3: CSLSSYNEQFF

V: TRBV11-3
CDR3: CASSLDVMTRGHEQYF

V: TRBV25-1
CDR3: CASRSLGQQTYEQYF

V: TRBV5-1
CDR3: CASSLLPGQGIYEQYF

V: TRBV18
CDR3: CASSPTDREGNIQYF

V: TRBV7-9
CDR3: CASSFYSGRDREQYF

V: TRBV6-5
CDR3: CASSSTPGNTGELFF

V: TRBV28
CDR3: CASSLGTLRQETQYF

V: TRBV5-1
CDR3: CASSGRDTGATDTQYF

V: TRBV12-5
CDR3: CASVMDSRSNEQFF

V: TRBV20-1
CDR3: CSAIKPGLAGGRISYEQYF

V: TRBV10-3
CDR3: CAISGTVYEQYF

V: TRBV12-3/TRBV12-4
CDR3: CASSLDVLAGGPSYNEQFF

V: TRBV12-3/TRBV12-4
CDR3: CASSGVAFSQYF